Detailed here is one T cell receptor beta chain. Its binding antigen is unknown. The junction differs from germline at one of its ends, possibly a read error. This sample was included in a study of tumor-infiltrating lymphocytes in primary liver carcinoma (dated 2017 in TCRdb). About the study as a whole: Hepatocellular carcinoma (four) or combined HCC and intrahepatic cholangiocarcinoma (one) was present in the five patients, who were three men and two women aged 30 to 69 years. The five patients had tumors of stage T1-T3 N0M0, with maximum diameters ranging from roughly 4 to 11 cm. Each sample produced roughly 3.5 to 7.13 million productive TCRbeta reads, and read depth showed no significant difference between tissue types. TCRbeta repertoire sequencing, expression microarrays and whole-exome sequencing were combined in the study across five regions of each liver tumor, with adjacent normal tissue and blood also included. A total of roughly 35 specimens from 5 patients went through TCRbeta repertoire sequencing, namely 25 tumor regions, 5 adjacent noncancerous liver tissues and 5 peripheral blood samples. To link TCRbeta repertoire diversity to the local molecular phenotype, the 20 to 25 tumor region samples were profiled with Agilent mRNA microarrays. Repertoires from technical replicates were highly reproducible, with mean shared-clone rates about 0.86 and correlation coefficients above 0.95.

Using a constant-region primer and ProtoScript II reverse transcriptase, TCRbeta-specific cDNA was reverse-transcribed from about 540 ng total RNA. TCRbeta libraries were built with three nested multiplex PCR rounds, a slightly modified ARM-PCR procedure. Each of the first two PCR rounds ran for approximately 11 cycles using multiplex TRBV1-TRBV30 forward primers together with a Cbeta reverse primer. Sample barcodes and Illumina adapters were attached in a final 25-cycle PCR using Deep VentR polymerase. Amplicons of 200-500 bp were gel-purified with a QIAquick gel extraction kit before sequencing. An Illumina HiSeq 2500 was used to sequence the TCRbeta amplicons with 250-bp paired-end reads. The study's processing was this. Trimmomatic v0.33 was used to quality-trim the reads, and FLASH v1.2.11 was used to merge paired reads so that full CDR3 sequences could be recovered. V, D and J germline segments were assigned to the rearranged TCRbeta sequences using MiGEC v1.2.1b. Clonotype statistics and Shannon-Wiener diversity indices were calculated with VDJtools v1.0.0. Except for diversity analysis, only each sample's 250 most abundant clonotypes were used in subsequent analyses to reduce sampling bias. TCRdb reprocessed the public reads (quality trimming at Q25 with fastp, clone calling with MiXCR) and kept in-frame beta chains. Entries are consolidated by CDR3 protein sequence, retaining the most common genes and DNA. These V and J calls are TCRdb output, not the study's own analysis. The sample table contains 55,000 to 65,000 distinct CDR3 sequences; only one count was recorded for less than 75% of them. The ten largest clones take up roughly three fifths of the sample.

Study-level results and caveats: Only about 7.5-25% of top clones were found in all five regions of a tumor, suggesting spatial heterogeneity of tumor-infiltrating T cells. Because only the TCR beta chain was sequenced and unpaired alpha chains were not captured, true repertoire diversity is likely underestimated. With just 4 or 5 patients in the study, the authors point out that the findings should be validated in a larger study. Since the samples were bulk and unsorted, there was no way to compare CD4+ and CD8+ T cell repertoires. The top 250 clones accounted for a significantly greater share of the repertoire in tumors than in blood (p = 0.039). Pairs of tumor regions showed greater repertoire overlap (mean about 35%) than tumor-adjacent pairs (roughly 17%) or tumor-blood pairs (roughly 15%), which is consistent with antigen-driven expansion.

Its CDR3 holds 16 amino acids, cysteine through phenylalanine. The retained sequence is limited to the CDR3, 48 bases, with the frame set at the first base. CDR1 and CDR2 (SGHNT, YYREEE) derive from the germline V gene (reference sequence). Without any cell sorting, total RNA and DNA were co-extracted from about 21-30 mg of bulk tissue using the AllPrep DNA/RNA mini kit. Four to six patients with histopathologically diagnosed primary liver carcinoma underwent surgical resection in China between late 2015 and 2016. Chronic HBV infection was present in the patients, and the patients were treatment-naive at sampling. Each tumor was sampled at five spatially separated regions: the superior, inferior, left-lateral and right-lateral poles and the tumor centre. Histological examination found more than 85% viable tumor cells in every tumor sample. Fresh tumor and adjacent tissue pieces were bisected, with one half stored in RNAlater at -80 degrees C and the other half sent for histology.

The chain uses TRBV5-4 and TRBJ2-1; 11 of the junction bases match TRBD2. The sequencing input was liver tumor tissue from sampling region 2. Taken with the paper, the label for cell subset or site translates to: tumor region T2, inferior pole. The origin of this receptor is a middle-aged man with primary liver carcinoma and hepatitis B virus infection. The DNA is as follows: TGTGCCAGAAGCTTAGTCACTAGCGGGAGAAACAATGAGCAGTTCTTC. Its coded protein is CARSLVTSGRNNEQFF.